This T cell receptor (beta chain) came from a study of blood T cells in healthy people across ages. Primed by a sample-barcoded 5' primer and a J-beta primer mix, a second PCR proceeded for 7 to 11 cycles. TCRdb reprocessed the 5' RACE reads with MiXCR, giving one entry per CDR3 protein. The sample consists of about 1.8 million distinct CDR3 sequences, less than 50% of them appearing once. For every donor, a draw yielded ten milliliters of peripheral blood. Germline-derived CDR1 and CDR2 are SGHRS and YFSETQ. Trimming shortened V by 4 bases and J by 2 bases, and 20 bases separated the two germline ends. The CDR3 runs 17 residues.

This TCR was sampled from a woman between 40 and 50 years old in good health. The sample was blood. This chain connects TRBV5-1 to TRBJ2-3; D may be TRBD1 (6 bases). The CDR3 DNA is TGCGCCAGCAGCAGTGATGCTAAGGGGACATACACAGATACGCAGTATTTT. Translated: CASSSDAKGTYTDTQYF.